The source of this T cell receptor beta chain is a study of blood T cell repertoires in COVID-19. Original analysis: Scientists estimated how many nucleated cells there were by amplifying reference gene primers. Profiling relied on immunoSEQ multiplex PCR, and the TCRdb table lists in-frame clones only, not all of them. The V and J calls and clone size come from that table; D and trimming were worked out from the DNA. The data contain 200,000 to 250,000 clones, 80% to 90% of them seen just once; the ten biggest clones take up over 3.5%. Enrolled through a virtual design, the participants were between roughly 18 and 100 years of age and came from 24 US areas. This receptor was identified in a woman aged 25 to 39 who had been exposed to COVID-19. The material sequenced was PBMCs or T cells enriched from blood (not recorded which).

CDR3 region: CASSQDKASGRAMDNEQFF. The CDR3 region has the DNA TGCGCCAGCAGCCAAGATAAGGCTAGCGGGAGGGCTATGGACAATGAGCAGTTCTTC. The chain has TRBV4-1 and TRBJ2-1; 12 bases are shared with TRBD2. The CDR3 covers 19 residues. Germline assignment: CDR1 MGHRA and CDR2 YSYEKL. The V gene end was trimmed by 0 bases and the J gene end by 5 bases; junction bases not matched to a gene: 11.